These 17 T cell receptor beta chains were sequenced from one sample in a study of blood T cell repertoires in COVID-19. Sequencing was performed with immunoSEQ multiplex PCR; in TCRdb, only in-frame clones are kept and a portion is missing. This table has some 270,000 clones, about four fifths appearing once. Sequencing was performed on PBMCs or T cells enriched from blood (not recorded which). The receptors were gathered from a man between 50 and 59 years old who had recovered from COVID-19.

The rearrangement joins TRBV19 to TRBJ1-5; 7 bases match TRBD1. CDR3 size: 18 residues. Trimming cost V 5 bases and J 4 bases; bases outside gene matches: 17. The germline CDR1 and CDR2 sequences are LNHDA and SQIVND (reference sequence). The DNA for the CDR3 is TGTGCCAGTAGTCGCACACCGGGACAGAGAAACCCAAATCAGCCCCAGCATTTT. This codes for CASSRTPGQRNPNQPQHF.

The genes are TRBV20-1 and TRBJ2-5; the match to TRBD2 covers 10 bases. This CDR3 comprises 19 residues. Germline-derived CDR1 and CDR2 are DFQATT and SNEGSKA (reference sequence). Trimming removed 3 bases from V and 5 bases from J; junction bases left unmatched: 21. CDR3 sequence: CSASRPGLAGAPLGETQYF. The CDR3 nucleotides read TGCAGTGCTAGTCGGCCTGGGCTAGCGGGAGCCCCCCTAGGGGAGACCCAGTACTTC.

This CDR3 reads CASSPGANTGELFF. For the CDR3, the DNA is TGTGCCAGCAGCCCGGGGGCGAACACCGGGGAGCTGTTTTTT. The J gene is TRBJ2-2, the V gene TRBV3-1 (or the pseudogene TRBV3-2); perhaps TRBD2 as D (6 bases). CDR3 length: 14 amino acids. V lost 4 bases, J lost 0 bases, and 6 bases lay in between. CDR1 and CDR2 (germline): LGHDT, YNNKEL (reference sequence).

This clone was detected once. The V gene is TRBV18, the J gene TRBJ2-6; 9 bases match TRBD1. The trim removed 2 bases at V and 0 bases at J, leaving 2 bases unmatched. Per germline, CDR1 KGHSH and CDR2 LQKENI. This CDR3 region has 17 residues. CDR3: CASSPGTGSSGANVLTF. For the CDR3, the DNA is TGTGCCAGCTCACCAGGGACAGGGTCCTCTGGGGCCAACGTCCTGACTTTC.

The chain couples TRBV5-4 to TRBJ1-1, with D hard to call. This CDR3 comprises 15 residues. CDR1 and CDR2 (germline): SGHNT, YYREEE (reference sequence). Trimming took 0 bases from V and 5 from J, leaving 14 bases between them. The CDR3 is CASSLEVGTGTEAFF. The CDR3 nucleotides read TGTGCCAGCAGCTTGGAGGTCGGTACGGGGACTGAAGCTTTCTTT.

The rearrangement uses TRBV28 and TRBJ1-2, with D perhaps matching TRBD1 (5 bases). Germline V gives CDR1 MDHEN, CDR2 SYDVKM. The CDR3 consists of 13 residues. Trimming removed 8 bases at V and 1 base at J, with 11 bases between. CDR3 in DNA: TGTGCCAGCCGGAGGGGCCTTAACTATGGCTACACCTTC. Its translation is CASRRGLNYGYTF.

The CDR3 DNA reads TGTGCCAGCAGTATTAGCGGCCCTGGGCAAGAGACCCAGTACTTC. Its protein is CASSISGPGQETQYF. The V call is TRBV6-2 or TRBV6-3, the J call TRBJ2-5; D perhaps matches TRBD2 (6 bases). Trimming took 5 bases from V and 2 from J, leaving 15 bases between them. Germline values: CDR1 MNHEY, CDR2 SVGEGT. CDR3 size: 15 residues.

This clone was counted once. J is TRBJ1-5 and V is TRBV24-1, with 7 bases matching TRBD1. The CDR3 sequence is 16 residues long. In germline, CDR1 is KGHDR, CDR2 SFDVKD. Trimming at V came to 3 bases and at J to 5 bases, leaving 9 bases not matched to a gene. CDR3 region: CATSDTTGTAYQPQHF. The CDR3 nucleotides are TGTGCCACCAGTGATACAACCGGGACAGCTTATCAGCCCCAGCATTTT.

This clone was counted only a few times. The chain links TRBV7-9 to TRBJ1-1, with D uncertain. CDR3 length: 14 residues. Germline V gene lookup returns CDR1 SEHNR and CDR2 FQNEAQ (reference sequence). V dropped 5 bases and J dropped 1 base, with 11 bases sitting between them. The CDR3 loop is CASSPLRENTEAFF. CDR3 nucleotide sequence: TGTGCCAGCAGCCCTCTCCGGGAGAACACTGAAGCTTTCTTT.

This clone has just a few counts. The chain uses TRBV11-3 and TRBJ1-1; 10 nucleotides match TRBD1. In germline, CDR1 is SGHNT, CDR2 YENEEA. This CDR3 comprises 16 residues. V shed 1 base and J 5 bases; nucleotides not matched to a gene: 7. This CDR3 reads CASSLGTGQGKTEAFF. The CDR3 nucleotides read TGTGCCAGCAGCTTAGGAACGGGACAGGGGAAGACTGAAGCTTTCTTT.

CDR3 nucleotides: TGTGCCAGTAGTATGGCCTCTGGAAACACCATATATTTT. This codes for CASSMASGNTIYF. V usage is TRBV19 and J usage is TRBJ1-3; D ambiguous. Germline V gene sequence: CDR1 LNHDA, CDR2 SQIVND (reference sequence). Trimming cost V 3 bases and J 0 bases, with 3 bases left between them. The CDR3 extends over 13 amino acids.

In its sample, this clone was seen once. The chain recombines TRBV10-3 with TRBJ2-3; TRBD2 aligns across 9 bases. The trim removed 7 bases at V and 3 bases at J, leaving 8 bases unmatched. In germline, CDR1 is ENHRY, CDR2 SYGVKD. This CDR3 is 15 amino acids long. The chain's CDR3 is CAITEAGGPTDTQYF. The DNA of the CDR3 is TGTGCCATCACCGAGGCGGGAGGGCCAACAGATACGCAGTATTTT.

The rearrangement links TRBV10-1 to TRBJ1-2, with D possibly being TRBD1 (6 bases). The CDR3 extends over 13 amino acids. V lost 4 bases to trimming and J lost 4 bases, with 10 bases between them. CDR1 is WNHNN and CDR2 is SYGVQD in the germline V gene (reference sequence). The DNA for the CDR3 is TGCGCCAGCAGTGCAGGACAGTCCTATGGCTACACCTTC. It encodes CASSAGQSYGYTF.

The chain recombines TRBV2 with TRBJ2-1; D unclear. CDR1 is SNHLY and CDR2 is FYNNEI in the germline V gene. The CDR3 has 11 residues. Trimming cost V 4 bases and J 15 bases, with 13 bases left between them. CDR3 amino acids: CASSVEPPRFF. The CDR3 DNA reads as TGTGCCAGCAGTGTTGAGCCACCGAGGTTCTTC.

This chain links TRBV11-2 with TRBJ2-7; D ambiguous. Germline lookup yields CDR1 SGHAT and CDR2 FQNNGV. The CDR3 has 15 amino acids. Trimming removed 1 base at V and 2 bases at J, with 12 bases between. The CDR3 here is CASSLVVGATYEQYF. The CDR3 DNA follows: TGTGCCAGCAGCTTAGTAGTCGGAGCCACCTACGAGCAGTACTTC.

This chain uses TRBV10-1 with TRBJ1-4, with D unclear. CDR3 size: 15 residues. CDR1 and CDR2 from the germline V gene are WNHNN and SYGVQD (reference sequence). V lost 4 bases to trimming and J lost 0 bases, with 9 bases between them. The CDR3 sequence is CASSGRETTNEKLFF. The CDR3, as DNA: TGCGCCAGCAGTGGGAGAGAGACAACTAATGAAAAACTGTTTTTT.

The CDR3 region is CASSLDLWQGNTGELFF. In nucleotides, the CDR3 is TGTGCCAGCAGCTTAGATTTGTGGCAGGGGAACACCGGGGAGCTGTTTTTT. The chain joins TRBV11-2 to TRBJ2-2, with D possibly being TRBD1 (5 bases). Looked up from germline, CDR1 is SGHAT and CDR2 is FQNNGV. This CDR3 region has 17 residues. The V and J ends lost 0 bases and 1 base respectively, with 12 bases between them.